This T cell receptor (beta chain) was profiled in a study of control samples from healthy donors and cancer patients. This table comes from immunoSEQ multiplex PCR, and its TCRdb copy is limited to in-frame clones, with some not included. The sample shows about 160,000 clones, 70% to 90% of them seen only once. The V gene lost 7 bases and the J gene lost 2 bases, with 14 bases spanning the gap. CDR1 LNHDA and CDR2 SQIVND come from the germline V gene (reference sequence). The CDR3 is made up of 15 amino acids. Sequenced input: blood. The rearrangement joins TRBV19 to TRBJ2-2; D is perhaps TRBD1 (6 bases). The sequence came from a man aged 30-40 years in good health. The CDR3 sequence: CASISGTLNTGELFF. In DNA form, the CDR3 reads TGTGCCAGTATCTCCGGGACATTAAACACCGGGGAGCTGTTTTTT.